Listed here are 26 T cell receptor beta chains from one sample, sequenced in a study of shared clonotypes between healthy human individuals. CD45RO-negative, CCR7-selected cells formed the naive CD8 fraction, which excluded terminally differentiated effector memory CD45RA+ cells. The repertoire was sequenced with immunoSEQ multiplex PCR; TCRdb's copy has only in-frame clones and lacks some. The repertoire has about 680,000 clones, just over 90% of them found once; the top ten carry 24%. Sequences were obtained from naive CD8+ T cells sorted from blood. The receptors derive from a man aged 25-40 years in good health.

The chain links TRBV6-1 to TRBJ2-7; 7 bases line up with TRBD2. J lost 2 bases, V lost 9 bases, and 4 bases had no gene match. The CDR3 has 12 residues. The V gene's germline CDR1 is MNHNS and CDR2 SASEGT. The CDR3 sequence: CASQSGTYEQYF. CDR3 nucleotide sequence: TGTGCCAGTCAAAGCGGGACCTACGAGCAGTACTTC.

This chain uses TRBV19 with TRBJ2-1, with 9 nucleotides matching TRBD2. The germline V gene has CDR1 LNHDA and CDR2 SQIVND (reference sequence). The CDR3 runs to 15 residues. J was trimmed by 4 bases and V by 4 bases; bases with no gene match: 5. In nucleotides, the CDR3 is TGTGCCAGTAGTACGACTAGCGGCTTATACAATGAGCAGTTCTTC. It codes for CASSTTSGLYNEQFF.

J is TRBJ2-7 and V is TRBV9, with 7 bases that match TRBD2. This CDR3 comprises 13 residues. V dropped 3 bases and J dropped 3; count of bases not matched to a gene: 3. Per the germline V gene, CDR1 is SGDLS and CDR2 is YYNGEE. The CDR3 nucleotides are TGTGCCAGCAGCGGGAGGGAGGGCTACGAGCAGTACTTC. This sequence encodes CASSGREGYEQYF.

The chain is built from TRBV11-2 and TRBJ1-1; no firm D call. CDR3 length: 15 amino acids. V was shortened by 3 bases and J by 6 bases, with 17 bases between the two germline ends. Germline lookup yields CDR1 SGHAT and CDR2 FQNNGV. The CDR3 DNA reads as TGTGCCAGCAGCTTTAGCGGGAGTGGGGAGGCTGAAGCTTTCTTT. This translates into CASSFSGSGEAEAFF.

DNA for the CDR3: TGTGCCAGCAGCCCGGGGACAGCGAACACCGGGGAGCTGTTTTTT. Amino acids: CASSPGTANTGELFF. The chain couples TRBV9 to TRBJ2-2, with TRBD1 matching over 7 bases. Germline V gene data show CDR1 as SGDLS and CDR2 as YYNGEE. This CDR3 has 15 amino acids. The ends lost 4 bases at V and 0 bases at J; junction bases unmatched: 3.

This CDR3 reads CASRGTGPYNEQFF. The CDR3, as DNA: TGTGCCAGCAGGGGGACAGGACCCTACAATGAGCAGTTCTTC. This chain links TRBV6-5 with TRBJ2-1; 8 positions agree with TRBD1. J lost 2 bases, V lost 6 bases, and 3 bases had no gene match. This CDR3 is built from 14 residues. The germline gives CDR1 MNHEY, CDR2 SVGAGI.

The chain has TRBV5-6 and TRBJ2-7; weak D call: TRBD2 (6 bases). V shed 2 bases and J shed 6 bases, with 9 bases lying between them. The CDR3 totals 12 residues. Germline V gene lookup returns CDR1 SGHDT and CDR2 YYEEEE. CDR3 nucleotide sequence: TGTGCCAGCAGCTTTGGAGGGGTCGAGCAGTACTTC. Protein product: CASSFGGVEQYF.

This rearrangement joins TRBV30 to TRBJ1-5; D remains unclear. V lost 2 bases and J 3 bases, leaving 11 bases between the germline ends. Germline CDR1 and CDR2: GTSNPN and SVGIG (reference sequence). There are 14 residues in the CDR3. In DNA form, the CDR3 reads TGTGCCTGGAGTACCGGGGTGGCCAATCAGCCCCAGCATTTT. Amino acid sequence: CAWSTGVANQPQHF.

The genes are TRBV11-3 and TRBJ2-7; perhaps TRBD2 as D (6 bases). With 0 bases removed from V and 1 base from J, the gap between germline ends came to 10 bases. The CDR3 is made up of 15 amino acids. Germline CDR1 is SGHNT and CDR2 is YENEEA. The CDR3, as DNA: TGTGCCAGCAGCTTAGAGGGGGGTAAGTCCTACGAGCAGTACTTC. This gives the protein CASSLEGGKSYEQYF.

The genes are TRBV2 and TRBJ1-3; 8 nucleotides agree with TRBD1. The germline gives CDR1 SNHLY, CDR2 FYNNEI. The CDR3 consists of 14 residues. V lost 8 bases, J lost 3 bases, and 6 bases stayed unmatched. Here the CDR3 reads CASGKTGDGNTIYF. CDR3 bases: TGTGCCAGCGGAAAGACAGGGGATGGAAACACCATATATTTT.

The V and J genes are TRBV4-1 and TRBJ2-1; 9 bases match TRBD2. Germline trimming cut 4 bases from V and 6 bases from J; bases unmatched to any gene: 4. The germline V gene has CDR1 MGHRA and CDR2 YSYEKL. The CDR3 consists of 14 residues. The CDR3 loop is CASSRTSEFNEQFF. In nucleotides, the CDR3 is TGCGCCAGCAGCCGGACTAGCGAGTTCAATGAGCAGTTCTTC.

The chain employs TRBV7-3 and TRBJ2-7; the match to TRBD2 covers 12 bases. The CDR3 is 15 residues long. The germline V gene encodes CDR1 SGHTA and CDR2 FQGTGA. The J segment lost 4 bases and the V segment lost 8 bases, leaving 9 bases of the junction unmatched. CDR3 sequence reads: CASSLAGGSGYEQYF. The CDR3 coding sequence is TGTGCCAGCTCGCTAGCGGGAGGGTCGGGGTACGAGCAGTACTTC. Full variable domain (missing parts from reference TRBV7-3 and TRBJ2-7): GAGVSQTPSNKVTEKGKYVELRCDPISGHTALYWYRQSLGQGPEFLIYFQGTGAADDSGLPNDRFFAVRPEGSVSTLKIQRTERGDSAVYLCASSLAGGSGYEQYFGPGTRLTVT.

This clone occurred many times. V and J are TRBV4-3 and TRBJ2-1; the match to TRBD1 covers 9 bases. V lost 0 bases, J lost 0 bases, and 0 bases stayed unmatched. From germline, CDR1 is LGHNA and CDR2 YSLEER. The length of the CDR3 is 16 residues. Here the CDR3 reads CASSQETGGSYNEQFF. The CDR3 DNA is TGCGCCAGCAGCCAAGAGACAGGGGGCTCCTACAATGAGCAGTTCTTC.

This clone has more than one count but fewer than ten. The chain joins TRBV28 to TRBJ2-5; TRBD1 might be the D (6 bases). This CDR3 has 14 amino acids. Germline loops: CDR1 MDHEN, CDR2 SYDVKM. V lost 7 bases and J lost 7, with 19 bases in between. As DNA, the CDR3 is TGTGCCAGCACCCTCTCAGGGGAAGGGTTGACCCAGTACTTC. The encoded protein is CASTLSGEGLTQYF.

This clone was seen just once. This CDR3 is CASSRNRDRDSYEQYF. The CDR3 DNA reads as TGCGCCAGCAGCCGTAACCGGGACAGGGACTCCTACGAGCAGTACTTC. The chain recombines TRBV5-1 with TRBJ2-7, with 9 bases lining up with TRBD1. With V trimmed by 4 bases and J by 0 bases, 8 bases remained unmatched. Looked up from germline, CDR1 is SGHRS and CDR2 is YFSETQ. CDR3 length: 16 residues.

The J gene is TRBJ1-2, the V gene TRBV29-1; D gene ambiguous. CDR3 length: 11 amino acids. Trimming removed 6 bases from V and 7 bases from J, with 12 bases in between. Germline V CDR1 and CDR2: SQVTM, ANQGSEA. CDR3 DNA sequence: TGCAGCGTACCTCAGGATGCTGGCTACACCTTC. It codes for CSVPQDAGYTF.

The chain links TRBV10-2 to TRBJ2-1; the D is unclear. CDR1 is WSHSY and CDR2 is SAAADI in the germline V gene. V lost 5 bases and J 0 bases, leaving 11 bases between the germline ends. CDR3 length equals 15 residues. The CDR3 sequence is CASSNMVGSYNEQFF. CDR3 coding DNA: TGCGCCAGCAGTAATATGGTGGGCTCCTACAATGAGCAGTTCTTC.

The chain couples TRBV7-9 to TRBJ2-3; D may be TRBD2 (6 bases). Germline V gives CDR1 SEHNR, CDR2 FQNEAQ (reference sequence). V lost 5 bases to trimming and J lost 7 bases, with 10 bases between them. The CDR3 length is 12 residues. CDR3 protein: CASSGGSYTQYF. CDR3 nucleotides: TGTGCCAGCAGCGGAGGGTCCTATACGCAGTATTTT.

This chain joins TRBV7-7 and TRBJ1-3; tentative D call: TRBD1 (5 bases). CDR1 SSHAT and CDR2 FNYEAQ come from the germline V gene (reference sequence). Trimming pared 4 bases from V and 0 bases from J, leaving 10 bases between. The CDR3 has 15 residues. The CDR3 DNA follows: TGTGCCAGCAGCTCGGACAAGGGCTCTGGAAACACCATATATTTT. Its translation is CASSSDKGSGNTIYF.

This chain links TRBV10-3 with TRBJ2-7; D is perhaps TRBD1 or TRBD2 (5 bases each). The germline V and J ends were trimmed by 6 bases and 3 bases, with 12 bases remaining between them. Germline CDR1 and CDR2: ENHRY and SYGVKD. The CDR3 runs 13 residues. In DNA form, the CDR3 reads TGTGCCATCAGAACCGGGGCCCTCTACGAGCAGTACTTC. This encodes CAIRTGALYEQYF.

The rearrangement joins TRBV27 to TRBJ1-1; no reliable D call. The CDR3 runs 15 residues. Between the trimmed V and J ends, which lost 4 bases and 1 base, there was a span of 13 bases. Germline lookup yields CDR1 MNHEY and CDR2 SMNVEV (reference sequence). CDR3 amino acids: CASSYRATPNTEAFF. For the CDR3, the DNA is TGTGCCAGCAGTTATAGGGCGACACCGAACACTGAAGCTTTCTTT.

This chain connects TRBV5-1 to TRBJ1-1; TRBD1 matches 9 bases. In germline, CDR1 is SGHRS, CDR2 YFSETQ. J lost 1 base, V lost 0 bases, and 13 bases had no gene match. The CDR3 sequence is 19 residues long. CDR3 in DNA: TGCGCCAGCAGCTTGGGGGACAGGGAGGTAAGGCATTCGAACACTGAAGCTTTCTTT. Amino acid sequence: CASSLGDREVRHSNTEAFF.

The chain carries TRBV5-4 and TRBJ2-7, with D perhaps given as TRBD1 or TRBD2 (5 bases each). The CDR3 is made up of 13 amino acids. V gave up 2 bases and J gave up 5 bases, with 11 bases separating them. The V gene's germline CDR1 is SGHNT and CDR2 YYREEE (reference sequence). The CDR3 bases are TGTGCCAGCAGCTTCAAAGGGACCGACGAGCAGTACTTC. Amino acid sequence: CASSFKGTDEQYF.

V gene TRBV6-5 combines with J gene TRBJ2-3; D is possibly TRBD2 (6 bases). Trimming removed 7 bases from V and 1 base from J, with 15 bases in between. CDR3 length: 15 residues. The germline V gene encodes CDR1 MNHEY and CDR2 SVGAGI. This CDR3 is CASTAREPGTDTQYF. The CDR3 bases are TGTGCCAGCACGGCACGGGAGCCTGGCACAGATACGCAGTATTTT.

Only one count was recorded for this clone. V gene TRBV2 combines with J gene TRBJ2-7; TRBD1 might be the D (6 bases). Trimming removed 0 bases at V and 4 bases at J, with 16 bases between. CDR1 is SNHLY, CDR2 FYNNEI, per germline. The CDR3 has 16 residues. For the CDR3, the DNA is TGTGCCAGCAGTGAAGCGCCTGGGACAAGGAGGTACGAGCAGTACTTC. It encodes CASSEAPGTRRYEQYF.

The gene calls are TRBV5-5 and TRBJ1-1; D remains ambiguous. Trimming cost V 5 bases and J 2 bases, with 10 bases left between them. CDR1 SGHKS and CDR2 YYEKEE come from the germline V gene (reference sequence). The length of the CDR3 is 13 residues. Here the CDR3 reads CASRLSGNTEAFF. The CDR3 nucleotides read TGTGCCAGCAGACTCTCGGGTAACACTGAAGCTTTCTTT.